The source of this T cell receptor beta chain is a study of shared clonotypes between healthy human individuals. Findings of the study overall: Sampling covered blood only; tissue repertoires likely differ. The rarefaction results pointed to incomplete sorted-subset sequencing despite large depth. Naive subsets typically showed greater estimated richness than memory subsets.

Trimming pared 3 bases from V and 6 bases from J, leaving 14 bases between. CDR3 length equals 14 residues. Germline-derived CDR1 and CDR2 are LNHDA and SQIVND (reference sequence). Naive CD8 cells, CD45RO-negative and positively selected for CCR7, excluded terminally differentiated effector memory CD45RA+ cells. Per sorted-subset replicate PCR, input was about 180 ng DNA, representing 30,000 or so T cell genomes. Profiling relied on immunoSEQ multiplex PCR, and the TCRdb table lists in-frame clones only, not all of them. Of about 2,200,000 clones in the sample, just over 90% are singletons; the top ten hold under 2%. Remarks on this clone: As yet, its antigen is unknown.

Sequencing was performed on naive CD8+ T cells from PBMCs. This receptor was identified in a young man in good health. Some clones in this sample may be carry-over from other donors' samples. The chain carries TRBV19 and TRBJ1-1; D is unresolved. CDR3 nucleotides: TGTGCCAGTAGTATGGTGAGGGATCGACCTGAAGCTTTCTTT. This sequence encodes CASSMVRDRPEAFF.